A few counts support the clone carrying this T cell receptor beta chain. The sample belongs to a study of molecular identifiers for immune sequencing clone quantification. The germline V and J ends were trimmed by 2 bases and 3 bases, with 13 bases remaining between them. The CDR3 totals 15 residues. Per germline, CDR1 LNHDA and CDR2 SQIVND (reference sequence). TCRdb fed the PCR reads into MiXCR, producing one record per CDR3 protein. The table records about 500,000 distinct CDR3 sequences, about 22% of them present only once. The source of this sequence is a human donor in good health. Some libraries in this study had Jurkat cell RNA spiked in. The chain joins TRBV19 to TRBJ2-5; no firm D call. Sequencing used naive CD8+ T cells from blood, with Jurkat cell RNA spiked in. The subset is: FACS-sorted CD8+CD4-CCR7+CD45RA+ naive T cells. The CDR3 nucleotides read TGTGCCAGTAGTATATGGGCGAGCAGTGAAGAGACCCAGTACTTC. Amino acid sequence: CASSIWASSEETQYF.